Below are 17 T cell receptor beta chains sequenced from a single sample in a study of PD-L1 blockade in urothelial cancer. Using immunoSEQ multiplex PCR, the repertoire was profiled, and TCRdb retains in-frame clones only, with some absent. The repertoire holds about 52,000 clones, 77% seen once, with less than 4.5% in the top ten. The sample consisted of PBMCs, taken around atezolizumab (anti-PD-L1) treatment. The receptor set was obtained from a man in his 70s with urothelial cancer.

The DNA of the CDR3 is TGCGCCAGCACCCCGGGACAGGGGACCGGGAATGAGCAGTTCTTC. It translates to CASTPGQGTGNEQFF. The genes are TRBV5-1 and TRBJ2-1; 10 bases are shared with TRBD1. In germline, CDR1 is SGHRS, CDR2 YFSETQ. Losses at the gene ends were 6 bases for V and 7 bases for J; bases not matched to a gene: 10. This CDR3 has 15 amino acids. Together with reference TRBV5-1 and TRBJ2-1, the CDR3 gives the full variable domain: KAGVTQTPRYLIKTRGQQVTLSCSPISGHRSVSWYQQTPGQGLQFLFEYFSETQRNKGNFPGRFSGRQFSNSRSEMNVSTLELGDSALYLCASTPGQGTGNEQFFGPGTRLTVL.

This chain uses TRBV9 with TRBJ2-3; TRBD2 agrees at 16 bases. The trim removed 3 bases at V and 5 bases at J, leaving 3 bases unmatched. Germline-derived CDR1 and CDR2 are SGDLS and YYNGEE. CDR3 length: 16 amino acids. The CDR3 loop is CASSEGLAGGIDTQYF. The CDR3 DNA is TGTGCCAGCAGCGAGGGACTAGCGGGGGGGATAGATACGCAGTATTTT.

This clone was counted only a few times. J is TRBJ2-5 and V is TRBV11-2, with D possibly TRBD2 on 7 matching bases. This CDR3 is built from 14 residues. Germline V lookup: CDR1 SGHAT, CDR2 FQNNGV. V lost 5 bases and J lost 9, with 19 bases in between. The CDR3 is CASSPFSGRGPQYF. Written as DNA, the CDR3 is TGTGCCAGCAGCCCCTTTAGTGGGCGGGGGCCCCAGTACTTC.

The DNA for the CDR3 is TGTGCCAGCAGCGTACGGTCCGGGACTAGCGGACTGTCGGAGCAGTTCTTC. Translating it yields CASSVRSGTSGLSEQFF. This rearrangement joins TRBV9 to TRBJ2-1; 11 bases are shared with TRBD2. CDR1 and CDR2 from the germline V gene are SGDLS and YYNGEE. V shed 1 base and J 10 bases; nucleotides not matched to a gene: 13. The CDR3 covers 17 residues.

The chain links TRBV4-2 to TRBJ2-1; no clear D gene. The CDR3 totals 14 residues. Trimming cost V 0 bases and J 5 bases, with 8 bases left between them. In germline, CDR1 is LGHNA, CDR2 YNFKEQ. Written as DNA, the CDR3 is TGTGCCAGCAGCCAAGAACTCACGAACAATGAGCAGTTCTTC. This translates into CASSQELTNNEQFF.

The chain recombines TRBV2 with TRBJ1-1, with TRBD1 matching 7 bases. The CDR3 spans 12 residues. Germline CDR1 reads SNHLY; CDR2 reads FYNNEI. The junction had 9 bases not matched to a gene; V was cut back by 10 bases and J by 7 bases. This CDR3 reads CATTTGNFEAFF. CDR3 in DNA: TGTGCCACTACGACAGGGAACTTTGAAGCTTTCTTT.

The rearrangement joins TRBV5-8 to TRBJ2-2; D uncertain. This CDR3 has 14 amino acids. The germline CDR1 and CDR2 sequences are SGHTS and YDEGEE. Trimming took off 5 bases at V and 1 base at J, with 9 bases between the two ends. CDR3 bases: TGTGCCAGCAGACCGTCAGGGAACACCGGGGAGCTGTTTTTT. As protein: CASRPSGNTGELFF. The full variable domain, rest sourced from reference TRBV5-8 and TRBJ2-2, is EAGVTQSPTHLIKTRGQQATLRCSPISGHTSVYWYQQALGLGLQFLLWYDEGEERNRGNFPPRFSGRQFPNYSSELNVNALELEDSALYLCASRPSGNTGELFFGEGSRLTVL.

This chain joins TRBV19 and TRBJ2-2; 10 bases map to TRBD1. The CDR3 runs 16 residues. J was trimmed by 3 bases and V by 9 bases; bases with no gene match: 10. CDR1 LNHDA and CDR2 SQIVND come from the germline V gene (reference sequence). Here the CDR3 DNA reads TGTGCCAGCCGGAGCTCGGGACAGGGGCACACCGGGGAGCTGTTTTTT. Protein sequence: CASRSSGQGHTGELFF.

The genes are TRBV7-2 and TRBJ2-7, with D perhaps TRBD2 (6 bases). This CDR3 spans 13 amino acids. The V and J ends lost 3 bases and 6 bases respectively, with 12 bases between them. Germline V gene data show CDR1 as SGHTA and CDR2 as FQGNSA. The CDR3 bases are TGTGCCAGCAGCTTTGATCGCGGGGTCGAGCAGTACTTC. This sequence encodes CASSFDRGVEQYF.

The rearrangement joins TRBV7-2 to TRBJ2-7, with 7 bases lining up with TRBD1. From germline, CDR1 is SGHTA and CDR2 FQGNSA. The CDR3 has 14 residues. V was pared by 3 bases and J by 0 bases, with 2 bases of the junction left unmatched. CDR3 region: CASSLDRRSYEQYF. DNA of the CDR3: TGTGCCAGCAGCTTGGACAGGCGCTCCTACGAGCAGTACTTC.

The chain is built from TRBV28 and TRBJ2-7; the D gene is possibly TRBD1 (6 bases). Trimming stripped 5 bases from V and 0 bases from J, with 20 bases between. This CDR3 is 17 amino acids long. Germline CDR1 MDHEN, CDR2 SYDVKM. The CDR3 nucleotides are TGTGCCAGCAGTCTACGACGTGGACAGACCAGCTCCTACGAGCAGTACTTC. Its protein is CASSLRRGQTSSYEQYF.

V and J are TRBV18 and TRBJ2-7, with TRBD2 matching 10 bases. This CDR3 contains 16 residues. With V trimmed by 3 bases and J by 0 bases, 5 bases remained unmatched. CDR1 KGHSH and CDR2 LQKENI come from the germline V gene. The CDR3 sequence is CASSPSASGSSYEQYF. CDR3 coding DNA: TGTGCCAGCTCACCGTCGGCTAGCGGGAGCTCCTACGAGCAGTACTTC.

As regards this clone: This sample also contains other DNA sequences that code for the same CDR3. The chain recombines TRBV11-3 with TRBJ1-2, with D tentatively TRBD1 (6 bases). The CDR3 runs to 14 residues. Germline CDR1 reads SGHNT; CDR2 reads YENEEA. The ends were cut back, 0 bases at V and 3 bases at J, with 8 bases in the middle. CDR3 nucleotide sequence: TGTGCCAGCAGCTTAGAGGCAGGGGACTATGGCTACACCTTC. Amino acid sequence: CASSLEAGDYGYTF.

The V and J genes are TRBV5-1 and TRBJ1-4; TRBD1 matches 8 bases. J was trimmed by 0 bases and V by 4 bases; bases with no gene match: 8. The germline V gene encodes CDR1 SGHRS and CDR2 YFSETQ. There are 17 residues in the CDR3. CDR3 amino acids: CASSVGTGGSTNEKLFF. The CDR3 nucleotides read TGCGCCAGCAGCGTGGGGACAGGAGGATCAACTAATGAAAAACTGTTTTTT.

The genes are TRBV11-2 and TRBJ1-5; D unclear. Trimming removed 5 bases at V and 5 bases at J, with 10 bases between. CDR3 length equals 13 residues. Germline CDR1 and CDR2: SGHAT and FQNNGV. The CDR3 nucleotides are TGTGCCAGCAGCCGCGAACCCGATCAGCCCCAGCATTTT. Encoded protein: CASSREPDQPQHF.

The chain uses TRBV19 and TRBJ1-5; unclear D gene. Trimming removed 3 bases from V and 5 bases from J, with 14 bases in between. The germline V gene encodes CDR1 LNHDA and CDR2 SQIVND (reference sequence). The CDR3 extends over 15 amino acids. As DNA, the CDR3 is TGTGCCAGTAGTATTGCGGGAACAGCTCATCAGCCCCAGCATTTT. The encoded protein is CASSIAGTAHQPQHF.

V and J are TRBV18 and TRBJ1-1; 9 nucleotides line up with TRBD1. This CDR3 is built from 13 residues. CDR1 is KGHSH, CDR2 LQKENI, per germline. The V segment lost 3 bases and the J segment 5 bases; nucleotides outside the gene matches: 1. This CDR3 is CASSPGQGTEAFF. CDR3 bases: TGTGCCAGCTCACCGGGACAGGGAACTGAAGCTTTCTTT. The full variable domain, its missing parts supplied by reference TRBV18 and TRBJ1-1, is NAGVMQNPRHLVRRRGQEARLRCSPMKGHSHVYWYRQLPEEGLKFMVYLQKENIIDESGMPKERFSAEFPKEGPSILRIQQVVRGDSAAYFCASSPGQGTEAFFGQGTRLTVV.